The 17 T cell receptor beta chains listed next were all sequenced from one sample in a study of post-analysis software for immune sequencing data. Study-wide results and caveats: TRBV segments more frequent in patients than in controls numbered roughly 5 and included TRBV5-6, TRBV5-1 and TRBV20-1.

Unique molecular identifiers were built into the TCR beta cDNA libraries. One entry per CDR3 protein, called by TCRdb with MiXCR from the PCR reads. The repertoire has 600,000 to 750,000 distinct CDR3 sequences, 59% of them found once; the top ten carry around 11%. Their antigens are not known. Sequencing was carried out using blood. The receptors come from a girl aged 2 to 9 with multiple sclerosis.

This clonotype was counted a few times. This chain connects TRBV7-2 to TRBJ2-5; 13 bases are shared with TRBD2. The CDR3 spans 19 residues. After removal of 1 base from V and 2 bases from J, the junction contained 10 bases not matched to a gene. Germline V gives CDR1 SGHTA, CDR2 FQGNSA. CDR3 region: CASSLGRLAGGIDQETQYF. DNA of the CDR3: TGTGCCAGCAGCTTAGGTCGACTAGCGGGGGGAATCGATCAAGAGACCCAGTACTTC.

This sequence joins TRBV7-3 and TRBJ1-2, with D unclear. This CDR3 contains 13 residues. V lost 5 bases and J 2 bases, leaving 9 bases between the germline ends. Germline CDR1 reads SGHTA; CDR2 reads FQGTGA. The CDR3 here is CASSVYANYGYTF. The CDR3 bases are TGTGCCAGCAGCGTTTACGCCAACTATGGCTACACCTTC.

This clonotype came up a few times. The chain combines TRBV18 with TRBJ2-3; no clear D gene. CDR1 is KGHSH and CDR2 is LQKENI in the germline V gene. The V and J ends lost 4 bases and 1 base respectively, with 9 bases between them. CDR3 size: 14 residues. CDR3 nucleotide sequence: TGTGCCAGCTCACTGCTTCCAGGCACAGATACGCAGTATTTT. It translates to CASSLLPGTDTQYF.

V usage is TRBV9 and J usage is TRBJ2-1; TRBD1 matches 7 bases. V lost 3 bases to trimming and J lost 2 bases; unmatched junction nucleotides: 8. The CDR3 extends over 16 amino acids. CDR1 and CDR2 (germline): SGDLS, YYNGEE. The CDR3 is CASSGLNRGPYNEQFF. For the CDR3, the DNA is TGTGCCAGCAGCGGCCTTAACAGGGGTCCCTACAATGAGCAGTTCTTC.

The V call is TRBV6-1, the J call TRBJ2-1; 11 positions agree with TRBD2. The CDR3 totals 16 residues. The germline gives CDR1 MNHNS, CDR2 SASEGT. V was clipped by 4 bases and J by 5 bases; unmatched bases: 7. This chain's CDR3 is CASSARTSGLNNEQFF. CDR3 bases: TGTGCCAGCAGTGCCAGGACTAGCGGGTTGAACAATGAGCAGTTCTTC.

The chain recombines TRBV15 with TRBJ2-1, with D perhaps matching TRBD1 (6 bases). The CDR3 length is 12 residues. Germline CDR1 is LNHNV and CDR2 is YYDKDF (reference sequence). Trimming took 8 bases from V and 6 from J, leaving 11 bases between them. CDR3 amino acids: CATSKGGNEQFF. The CDR3 DNA sequence: TGTGCCACCTCAAAAGGGGGCAATGAGCAGTTCTTC.

The rearrangement links TRBV5-1 to TRBJ2-2; 11 bases match TRBD1. CDR3 length: 15 residues. Per the germline V gene, CDR1 is SGHRS and CDR2 is YFSETQ. With V trimmed by 4 bases and J by 7 bases, 6 bases remained unmatched. In DNA form, the CDR3 reads TGCGCCAGCAGCCCAGGCGGGACAGGGGGCGGGGAGCTGTTTTTT. It translates to CASSPGGTGGGELFF. The variable domain in full, completed from reference TRBV5-1 and TRBJ2-2, reads KAGVTQTPRYLIKTRGQQVTLSCSPISGHRSVSWYQQTPGQGLQFLFEYFSETQRNKGNFPGRFSGRQFSNSRSEMNVSTLELGDSALYLCASSPGGTGGGELFFGEGSRLTVL.

The chain uses TRBV15 and TRBJ2-5, with D maybe TRBD1 (5 bases). This CDR3 has 14 amino acids. Germline CDR1 is LNHNV and CDR2 is YYDKDF (reference sequence). The V gene lost 6 bases and the J gene lost 1 base, with 12 bases spanning the gap. The CDR3 nucleotides are TGTGCCACCAGGACGCGGACAACCCAAGAGACCCAGTACTTC. Translation: CATRTRTTQETQYF.

The CDR3 spells CASSPRPHAGELFF. As DNA, the CDR3 is TGTGCCAGCAGTCCCCGGCCCCACGCCGGGGAGCTGTTTTTT. The chain links TRBV27 to TRBJ2-2; no definite D call. CDR3 size: 14 residues. The germline V gene encodes CDR1 MNHEY and CDR2 SMNVEV (reference sequence). Deletions cut 5 bases from V and 6 bases from J, with 13 bases between.

This sequence joins TRBV10-3 and TRBJ2-5; 8 bases fit TRBD2. This CDR3 comprises 14 residues. V lost 8 bases to trimming and J lost 3 bases; unmatched junction nucleotides: 8. The V gene's germline CDR1 is ENHRY and CDR2 SYGVKD. CDR3 protein: CAIGGGGQKETQYF. As DNA, the CDR3 is TGTGCCATCGGAGGCGGGGGGCAAAAAGAGACCCAGTACTTC.

This clonotype turned up a few times. V gene TRBV5-4 combines with J gene TRBJ2-1, with TRBD2 matching over 9 bases. Germline lookup yields CDR1 SGHNT and CDR2 YYREEE (reference sequence). This CDR3 spans 15 amino acids. The V segment lost 0 bases and the J segment 8 bases; nucleotides outside the gene matches: 6. The DNA of the CDR3 is TGTGCCAGCAGCTTGGCAGCGGGGGGAGCGGATGAGCAGTTCTTC. This codes for CASSLAAGGADEQFF.

CDR3: CASSEFQGQNYGYTF. The CDR3 DNA follows: TGTGCCAGCAGTGAATTCCAGGGCCAGAACTATGGCTACACCTTC. The V gene is TRBV25-1, the J gene TRBJ1-2; D might be TRBD1 (5 bases). This CDR3 has 15 residues. Germline lookup yields CDR1 MGHDK and CDR2 SYGVNS. The ends were cut back, 1 base at V and 2 bases at J, with 11 bases in the middle.

V gene TRBV21-1 combines with J gene TRBJ1-6; the table names TRBD1, a call not compared with the DNA. TRBV21-1 is noted as a pseudogene. This CDR3 region has 19 residues. The CDR3 region is CASSKEKRPNRVANSPLHF. CDR3 DNA sequence: TGTGCCAGCAGCAAAGAAAAGAGACCTAACAGGGTCGCTAATTCACCCCTCCACTTT.

The chain is built from TRBV6-6 and TRBJ2-4; D may correspond to TRBD1 or TRBD2 (6 bases each). Per the germline V gene, CDR1 is MNHNY and CDR2 is SVGAGI (reference sequence). The CDR3 runs to 13 residues. V lost 6 bases, J lost 5 bases, and 11 bases lay in between. The CDR3 region has the DNA TGTGCCAGCAGCCCGGGGGCAGAAAACATTCAGTACTTC. This codes for CASSPGAENIQYF.

CDR3 in DNA: TGTGCCAGCAGCTCGATGCTAGCGGCCCAAGAGACCCAGTACTTC. Translating gives CASSSMLAAQETQYF. The chain carries TRBV7-9 and TRBJ2-5; 7 bases are shared with TRBD2. The CDR3 is 15 residues long. Germline values: CDR1 SEHNR, CDR2 FQNEAQ (reference sequence). The J segment lost 1 base and the V segment lost 4 bases, leaving 6 bases of the junction unmatched.

The chain employs TRBV7-9 and TRBJ1-1; D is uncertain. This CDR3 spans 14 amino acids. Germline V CDR1 and CDR2: SEHNR, FQNEAQ (reference sequence). Trimming pared 2 bases from V and 1 base from J, leaving 8 bases between. This chain's CDR3 is CASSLQSTNTEAFF. The CDR3 DNA reads TGTGCCAGCAGCTTACAATCGACGAACACTGAAGCTTTCTTT.

This clonotype is a singleton in its sample. The rearrangement joins TRBV12-5 to TRBJ2-5; possible D gene TRBD1, 6 bases. Matching the DNA end better, TRBJ2-7 makes the J call doubtful. This CDR3 is built from 13 residues. Looked up from germline, CDR1 is LGHNT and CDR2 is FRNRAP. The CDR3 reads CASGPTGYYEQYF. CDR3 bases: TGTGCTAGTGGTCCAACAGGGTACTACGAGCAGTACTTC.